Below are 30 T cell receptor beta chains sequenced from a single sample in a study of blood T cells in healthy people across ages. Alongside a J-beta primer mix, a sample-barcoded 5' primer served in a second PCR lasting about 7 to 12 cycles. TCRdb used MiXCR to reprocess the 5' RACE reads, holding one entry per CDR3 protein. The sample lists more than 900,000 distinct CDR3 sequences, about 29% seen once, with 10% in the top ten. These records were also assigned to another study, of T cells of mothers and their children.

Sequenced sample: blood. These receptors all stem from a middle-aged woman in good health.

The rearrangement links TRBV3-1 to TRBJ2-7; D not certain. CDR1 and CDR2 from the germline V gene are LGHDT and YNNKEL (reference sequence). Trimming removed 1 base from V and 3 bases from J, with 4 bases in between. This CDR3 has 12 amino acids. The CDR3 nucleotides read TGTGCCAGCAGCCAAGTAATCTACGAGCAGTACTTC. Translating it yields CASSQVIYEQYF.

This clonotype was seen only a few times. The V gene is TRBV9, the J gene TRBJ2-1; 7 bases agree with TRBD2. The CDR3 spans 14 residues. With V trimmed by 0 bases and J by 8 bases, 5 bases remained unmatched. Germline CDR1 and CDR2: SGDLS and YYNGEE. The CDR3 spells CASSVEGGRDEQFF. Here the CDR3 DNA reads TGTGCCAGCAGCGTAGAGGGAGGGAGGGATGAGCAGTTCTTC. Full variable domain (outside the CDR3, taken from reference TRBV9 and TRBJ2-1): DSGVTQTPKHLITATGQRVTLRCSPRSGDLSVYWYQQSLDQGLQFLIQYYNGEERAKGNILERFSAQQFPDLHSELNLSSLELGDSALYFCASSVEGGRDEQFFGPGTRLTVL.

The sample holds a few counts of this clonotype. The rearrangement links TRBV7-2 to TRBJ2-5; D perhaps matches TRBD2 (7 bases). The V end lost 5 bases, the J end lost 6 bases, and 19 bases lay between the germline ends. This CDR3 is 15 amino acids long. Germline V gives CDR1 SGHTA, CDR2 FQGNSA. The CDR3 loop reads CASSPSGGGGKTQYF. The CDR3, as DNA: TGTGCCAGCAGCCCTTCTGGCGGGGGCGGGAAGACCCAGTACTTC. The whole variable domain, remainder taken from reference TRBV7-2 and TRBJ2-5, is GAGVSQSPSNKVTEKGKDVELRCDPISGHTALYWYRQSLGQGLEFLIYFQGNSAPDKSGLPSDRFSAERTGGSVSTLTIQRTQQEDSAVYLCASSPSGGGGKTQYFGPGTRLLVL.

The chain uses TRBV4-1 and TRBJ1-6, with 7 bases that match TRBD1. Germline V gives CDR1 MGHRA, CDR2 YSYEKL. The CDR3 sequence is 15 residues long. The V and J ends lost 1 base and 9 bases, in that order; junction bases with no gene match: 6. CDR3 sequence (DNA): TGCGCCAGCAGCCAAGGACAGGGAGTAGGTTCACCCCTCCACTTT. It specifies CASSQGQGVGSPLHF.

V gene TRBV19 combines with J gene TRBJ2-1, with 8 bases fitting TRBD2. The CDR3 has 14 residues. J lost 4 bases, V lost 9 bases, and 8 bases had no gene match. Germline CDR1 and CDR2: LNHDA and SQIVND (reference sequence). The CDR3 DNA reads TGTGCCAGCAATTTAGCGGGGAAATACAATGAGCAGTTCTTC. This codes for CASNLAGKYNEQFF.

V gene TRBV20-1 combines with J gene TRBJ1-6; D gene unclear. V lost 6 bases to trimming and J lost 2 bases, with 17 bases between them. This CDR3 contains 16 residues. Germline lookup yields CDR1 DFQATT and CDR2 SNEGSKA (reference sequence). The CDR3 region is CSAPAGRNTYNSPLHF. CDR3 in DNA: TGCAGTGCCCCGGCCGGCCGGAACACCTATAATTCACCCCTCCACTTT.

The V and J genes are TRBV27 and TRBJ1-5; D not resolved. The CDR3 consists of 13 residues. Trimming shortened V by 4 bases and J by 3 bases, and 7 bases separated the two germline ends. The germline CDR1 and CDR2 sequences are MNHEY and SMNVEV (reference sequence). CDR3 amino acids: CASSSLFNQPQHF. For the CDR3, the DNA is TGTGCCAGCAGTTCCCTTTTCAATCAGCCCCAGCATTTT.

In regard to this clonotype: A much larger clone lies a single base off, so this may be a read error. This sequence joins TRBV10-3 and TRBJ2-5; no definite D call. The V end lost 8 bases, the J end lost 2 bases, and 12 bases lay between the germline ends. The CDR3 is made up of 13 amino acids. Per germline, CDR1 ENHRY and CDR2 SYGVKD. This chain's CDR3 is CAIGSNSQETQYF. DNA for the CDR3: TGTGCCATCGGTTCAAATAGTCAAGAGACCCAGTACTTC.

This clonotype was seen ten or more times. The V gene is TRBV12-3 or TRBV12-4, the J gene TRBJ2-7; 11 bases agree with TRBD1. The junction had 14 bases not matched to a gene; V was cut back by 6 bases and J by 4 bases. This CDR3 contains 17 residues. The CDR3 loop is CASRLGTGGLGGYEQYF. The CDR3 DNA is TGTGCCAGCAGGCTCGGGACAGGGGGATTGGGTGGGTACGAGCAGTACTTC.

The chain combines TRBV6-2 or TRBV6-3 with TRBJ1-5; the match to TRBD1 covers 8 bases. CDR1 and CDR2 (germline): MNHEY, SVGEGT. J was trimmed by 7 bases and V by 5 bases; bases with no gene match: 7. The length of the CDR3 is 14 residues. The CDR3 DNA reads TGTGCCAGCAGTGAGACAGGGGCAGGGCAGCCCCAGCATTTT. As protein: CASSETGAGQPQHF.

This clonotype came up a few times. The chain links TRBV28 to TRBJ1-4; 8 positions match TRBD1. Germline V CDR1 and CDR2: MDHEN, SYDVKM. The CDR3 runs to 14 residues. Trimming at V came to 6 bases and at J to 8 bases, leaving 8 bases not matched to a gene. This CDR3 is CASSYTGGREKLFF. Here the CDR3 DNA reads TGTGCCAGCAGCTATACAGGGGGGCGGGAAAAACTGTTTTTT.

This clonotype was counted only a few times. The chain links TRBV12-3 or TRBV12-4 to TRBJ2-2, with a possible D match to TRBD2 (5 bases). Trimming removed 3 bases from V and 6 bases from J, with 11 bases in between. This CDR3 has 14 residues. The CDR3 is CASSFSSFAGELFF. The CDR3 nucleotides are TGTGCCAGCAGTTTCTCTAGCTTCGCCGGGGAGCTGTTTTTT.

Concerning this clonotype: This clone may be a read error of a much larger clone one base away. The rearrangement joins TRBV11-2 to TRBJ2-1; 9 bases align to TRBD2. This CDR3 has 15 residues. The V and J ends lost 6 bases and 10 bases, in that order; junction bases with no gene match: 13. Germline-derived CDR1 and CDR2 are SGHAT and FQNNGV. The DNA of the CDR3 is TGTGCCAGCAGGGCTTGGGTAGCGGGGGTGGTAGAGCAGTTCTTC. It specifies CASRAWVAGVVEQFF. Using reference TRBV11-2 and TRBJ2-1 for the parts outside the CDR3, the full variable domain is EAGVAQSPRYKIIEKRQSVAFWCNPISGHATLYWYQQILGQGPKLLIQFQNNGVVDDSQLPKDRFSAERLKGVDSTLKIQPAKLEDSAVYLCASRAWVAGVVEQFFGPGTRLTVL.

The chain has TRBV20-1 and TRBJ2-3; 8 nucleotides line up with TRBD2. The germline gives CDR1 DFQATT, CDR2 SNEGSKA (reference sequence). The V segment lost 7 bases and the J segment 2 bases; nucleotides outside the gene matches: 5. The CDR3 spans 13 residues. The chain's CDR3 is CSGGRGDTDTQYF. As DNA, the CDR3 is TGCAGTGGGGGGCGGGGGGACACAGATACGCAGTATTTT.

The chain links TRBV5-1 to TRBJ2-6; D unclear. The CDR3 has 16 residues. Germline loops: CDR1 SGHRS, CDR2 YFSETQ. The V end lost 3 bases, the J end lost 0 bases, and 10 bases lay between the germline ends. The CDR3 reads CASSSGPSSGANVLTF. The CDR3 nucleotides are TGCGCCAGCAGCTCCGGACCCAGCTCTGGGGCCAACGTCCTGACTTTC.

This clonotype showed up many times. The chain recombines TRBV12-3 or TRBV12-4 with TRBJ1-2; TRBD1 agrees at 9 bases. The CDR3 length is 15 residues. The V segment lost 7 bases and the J segment 7 bases; nucleotides outside the gene matches: 13. CDR3 sequence reads: CASTQGQGSKTGYTF. As DNA, the CDR3 is TGTGCCAGCACCCAGGGACAGGGCTCTAAGACTGGCTACACCTTC.

Remarks on this clonotype: Germline is not matched at one junction end, which may reflect a read error. This sequence joins TRBV7-9 and TRBJ1-4, with TRBD1 as a possible D gene (6 bases). CDR1 SEHNR and CDR2 FQNEAQ come from the germline V gene (reference sequence). CDR3 size: 16 residues. The CDR3 loop reads CASSSPGDATNEKRFF. The CDR3 bases are TGTGCCAGCAGCTCCCCAGGGGATGCAACTAATGAAAAACGGTTTTTT.

This chain's CDR3 is CSARGSSLSGNTIYF. DNA for the CDR3: TGCAGTGCTAGAGGCTCCAGCTTATCCGGAAACACCATATATTTT. This rearrangement joins TRBV20-1 to TRBJ1-3; no reliable D call. The CDR3 covers 15 residues. The ends were cut back, 1 base at V and 4 bases at J, with 14 bases in the middle. Germline values: CDR1 DFQATT, CDR2 SNEGSKA (reference sequence).

This clonotype was seen at least ten times. This sequence joins TRBV11-2 and TRBJ2-7, with D unresolved. The CDR3 totals 16 residues. Germline values: CDR1 SGHAT, CDR2 FQNNGV. V was pared by 6 bases and J by 0 bases, with 18 bases between. The CDR3 reads CASSTPGRIPSYEQYF. The CDR3 nucleotides read TGTGCCAGCAGTACCCCTGGTCGGATCCCCTCCTACGAGCAGTACTTC.

This sequence joins TRBV27 and TRBJ1-3; 7 bases fit TRBD1. Germline CDR1 and CDR2: MNHEY and SMNVEV (reference sequence). The CDR3 is made up of 21 amino acids. V gave up 5 bases and J gave up 3 bases; unmatched junction bases: 25. CDR3 amino acids: CASSPYASGGRRTGRGNTIYF. DNA for the CDR3: TGTGCCAGCAGTCCTTACGCCAGCGGAGGCCGGCGGACAGGTCGTGGAAACACCATATATTTT.

The table lists this clonotype with a few counts. The chain is built from TRBV4-3 and TRBJ1-2, with D perhaps TRBD1 (5 bases). Germline V gene lookup returns CDR1 LGHNA and CDR2 YSLEER. Trimming left V 4 bases short and J 8 bases short, with 17 bases between. This CDR3 is built from 14 residues. The CDR3 DNA reads as TGCGCCAGCAGCCCAGGGCTGGGGCCCCAAGGCTACACCTTC. Amino acid sequence: CASSPGLGPQGYTF.

This clonotype was counted only a few times. The chain's CDR3 is CASSRRTEPYEQYF. The CDR3 bases are TGTGCCAGCAGCCGCCGGACCGAGCCCTACGAGCAGTACTTC. The chain is built from TRBV3-1 and TRBJ2-7, with D hard to call. This CDR3 has 14 amino acids. V lost 4 bases and J 2 bases, leaving 12 bases between the germline ends. Germline loops: CDR1 LGHDT, CDR2 YNNKEL (reference sequence).

The rearrangement links TRBV5-1 to TRBJ2-3, with D possibly being TRBD2 (5 bases). V lost 5 bases and J 6 bases, leaving 19 bases between the germline ends. Germline V lookup: CDR1 SGHRS, CDR2 YFSETQ. This CDR3 has 15 residues. CDR3 coding DNA: TGCGCCAGCAGTAGAACTAGTGGGCCTGGGGATACGCAGTATTTT. Its protein product is CASSRTSGPGDTQYF.

In its sample, this clonotype was seen many times. This rearrangement joins TRBV15 to TRBJ2-1; D might be TRBD1 (6 bases). The CDR3 contains 13 residues. Per the germline V gene, CDR1 is LNHNV and CDR2 is YYDKDF (reference sequence). Trimming pared 4 bases from V and 12 bases from J, leaving 16 bases between. CDR3 in amino acids: CATSKPGDVVQFF. CDR3 nucleotide sequence: TGTGCCACCAGCAAACCAGGGGATGTGGTGCAGTTCTTC.

There are a few counts of this clonotype. The V and J genes are TRBV19 and TRBJ2-1; the match to TRBD2 covers 8 bases. The CDR3 spans 13 residues. The germline V gene encodes CDR1 LNHDA and CDR2 SQIVND (reference sequence). Losses at the gene ends were 8 bases for V and 8 bases for J; bases not matched to a gene: 8. The chain's CDR3 is CASSGTRKDEQFF. CDR3 nucleotide sequence: TGTGCCAGTTCCGGGACTAGGAAGGATGAGCAGTTCTTC. Full variable domain (missing parts from reference TRBV19 and TRBJ2-1): DGGITQSPKYLFRKEGQNVTLSCEQNLNHDAMYWYRQDPGQGLRLIYYSQIVNDFQKGDIAEGYSVSREKKESFPLTVTSAQKNPTAFYLCASSGTRKDEQFFGPGTRLTVL.

This clonotype was seen at least ten times. This chain links TRBV9 with TRBJ2-1, with TRBD2 matching 14 bases. With 0 bases clipped from V and 6 bases from J, the junction kept 5 bases outside the gene matches. CDR1 and CDR2 from the germline V gene are SGDLS and YYNGEE. This CDR3 comprises 17 residues. The CDR3 loop reads CASSVGTSGGRANEQFF. The CDR3, as DNA: TGTGCCAGCAGCGTAGGGACTAGCGGGGGGCGGGCCAATGAGCAGTTCTTC.

Only a few counts were recorded for this clonotype. This sequence joins TRBV18 and TRBJ1-5; possible D gene TRBD1, 6 bases. Germline-derived CDR1 and CDR2 are KGHSH and LQKENI. Trimming took 2 bases from V and 1 from J, leaving 12 bases between them. CDR3 length equals 16 residues. Here the CDR3 DNA reads TGTGCCAGCTCACCATACGGGGGCGCAAGCAATCAGCCCCAGCATTTT. Residues: CASSPYGGASNQPQHF.

CDR3: CSARDRSGFNYGYTF. CDR3 coding DNA: TGCAGTGCTAGAGATCGTAGCGGTTTTAACTATGGCTACACCTTC. The chain is built from TRBV20-1 and TRBJ1-2; D not certain. V was cut by 0 bases and J by 1 base, with 12 bases left in between. From germline, CDR1 is DFQATT and CDR2 SNEGSKA (reference sequence). CDR3 length: 15 amino acids.

This clonotype was recorded a few times. The chain has TRBV5-1 and TRBJ2-5; D not resolved. The CDR3 contains 13 residues. The V and J ends lost 0 bases and 5 bases respectively, with 8 bases between them. CDR1 SGHRS and CDR2 YFSETQ come from the germline V gene. The CDR3 sequence is CASSLEAPETQYF. The DNA of the CDR3 is TGCGCCAGCAGCTTGGAGGCCCCCGAGACCCAGTACTTC. The full variable domain, with the rest looked up from reference TRBV5-1 and TRBJ2-5, is KAGVTQTPRYLIKTRGQQVTLSCSPISGHRSVSWYQQTPGQGLQFLFEYFSETQRNKGNFPGRFSGRQFSNSRSEMNVSTLELGDSALYLCASSLEAPETQYFGPGTRLLVL.

This clonotype was counted ten times or more. The chain combines TRBV4-1 with TRBJ2-7, with 7 bases lining up with TRBD1. The CDR3 has 16 residues. CDR1 is MGHRA, CDR2 YSYEKL, per germline. Trimming removed 1 base from V and 3 bases from J; junction bases left unmatched: 9. The CDR3 is CASSQVLGTVNYEQYF. CDR3 bases: TGCGCCAGCAGCCAAGTTCTCGGGACAGTAAACTACGAGCAGTACTTC.